The 15 T cell receptor beta chains below all came from one sample that was sequenced in a study of blood T cell repertoires in COVID-19. Measured with immunoSEQ multiplex PCR; TCRdb has only the in-frame clones, and not every one. In the table there are approximately 270,000 clones, about 91% of which are singletons. The specimen sequenced was peripheral blood. Receptor source: a woman aged 30 to 39 with COVID-19, enrolled during active disease.

The V call is TRBV2, the J call TRBJ1-2; D is perhaps TRBD1 (6 bases). Germline V gene sequence: CDR1 SNHLY, CDR2 FYNNEI. CDR3 length: 16 amino acids. Trimming stripped 7 bases from V and 2 bases from J, with 20 bases between. The CDR3 region is CASTKTLQGPNYGYTF. CDR3 nucleotides: TGTGCCAGCACCAAGACCTTACAGGGCCCAAACTATGGCTACACCTTC. Together with reference TRBV2 and TRBJ1-2, the CDR3 gives the full variable domain: EPEVTQTPSHQVTQMGQEVILRCVPISNHLYFYWYRQILGQKVEFLVSFYNNEISEKSEIFDDQFSVERPDGSNFTLKIRSTKLEDSAMYFCASTKTLQGPNYGYTFGSGTRLTVV.

This clone was detected only once. The chain recombines TRBV10-2 with TRBJ2-5, with 9 bases lining up with TRBD2. The CDR3 is 14 amino acids. The junction had 7 bases not matched to a gene; V was cut back by 6 bases and J by 5 bases. CDR1 and CDR2 from the germline V gene are WSHSY and SAAADI. The CDR3 bases are TGCGCCAGCAGGCGGGGGGGAGCAGGTGAGACCCAGTACTTC. This translates into CASRRGGAGETQYF.

This chain uses TRBV5-1 with TRBJ2-3; tentative D call: TRBD2 (6 bases). The CDR3 consists of 14 residues. CDR1 is SGHRS, CDR2 YFSETQ, per germline. V was clipped by 4 bases and J by 4 bases, with 13 bases between them. The CDR3 sequence: CASSNLASADTQYF. CDR3 sequence (DNA): TGCGCCAGCAGCAATCTAGCGAGCGCAGATACGCAGTATTTT.

The sample holds one count of this clone. The V gene is TRBV9, the J gene TRBJ1-6, with 7 bases matching TRBD1. Trimming removed 3 bases from V and 7 bases from J; junction bases left unmatched: 7. The CDR3 is 15 residues long. Germline V gene lookup returns CDR1 SGDLS and CDR2 YYNGEE. CDR3 sequence: CASSDQTGYNSPLHF. CDR3 nucleotide sequence: TGTGCCAGCAGCGACCAGACAGGGTACAATTCACCCCTCCACTTT.

Regarding this clone: This same CDR3 is encoded by further DNA sequences in the sample. This chain connects TRBV9 to TRBJ2-1; tentative D call: TRBD2 (6 bases). CDR1 is SGDLS, CDR2 YYNGEE, per germline. The CDR3 contains 14 residues. Trimming shortened V by 0 bases and J by 5 bases, and 9 bases separated the two germline ends. The CDR3 sequence: CASSVVGGNNEQFF. The CDR3 DNA follows: TGTGCCAGCAGCGTAGTCGGAGGGAACAATGAGCAGTTCTTC.

The rearrangement uses TRBV7-9 and TRBJ1-2, with D perhaps matching TRBD1 (5 bases). CDR3 length: 14 amino acids. From germline, CDR1 is SEHNR and CDR2 FQNEAQ (reference sequence). V shed 5 bases and J shed 6 bases, with 16 bases lying between them. CDR3 residues: CASSPWGQDDGYTF. The CDR3 region has the DNA TGTGCCAGCAGCCCATGGGGCCAGGATGATGGCTACACCTTC.

The chain joins TRBV3-1 (or the pseudogene TRBV3-2) to TRBJ2-1; the match to TRBD1 covers 9 bases. V lost 2 bases, J lost 8 bases, and 7 bases stayed unmatched. The CDR3 consists of 15 residues. The germline CDR1 and CDR2 sequences are LGHDT and YNNKEL (reference sequence). The CDR3 spells CASSQMGQGVYEQFF. DNA of the CDR3: TGTGCCAGCAGCCAAATGGGACAGGGTGTCTATGAGCAGTTCTTC.

The chain employs TRBV5-4 and TRBJ1-1; D perhaps matches TRBD1 (6 bases). Trimming left V 0 bases short and J 4 bases short, with 10 bases between. Germline CDR1 is SGHNT and CDR2 is YYREEE (reference sequence). The CDR3 covers 14 residues. For the CDR3, the DNA is TGTGCCAGCAGCTTGGATGGGGACACCACTGAAGCTTTCTTT. Protein sequence: CASSLDGDTTEAFF.

This clone was recorded only once. This chain links TRBV3-1 (or the pseudogene TRBV3-2) with TRBJ1-5; no clear D. V was cut by 4 bases and J by 4 bases, with 17 bases left in between. The CDR3 extends over 16 amino acids. Germline V CDR1 and CDR2: LGHDT, YNNKEL (reference sequence). For the CDR3, the DNA is TGTGCCAGCAGCCGATTCCTACCCCCTAGAAATCAGCCCCAGCATTTT. This encodes CASSRFLPPRNQPQHF.

This chain uses TRBV27 with TRBJ1-1; 8 bases map to TRBD1. This CDR3 is built from 13 residues. The V segment lost 6 bases and the J segment 8 bases; nucleotides outside the gene matches: 8. Germline CDR1 is MNHEY and CDR2 is SMNVEV (reference sequence). This CDR3 is CASSLDRGVEAFF. The DNA of the CDR3 is TGTGCCAGCAGCCTAGACAGGGGAGTCGAAGCTTTCTTT.

The rearrangement links TRBV4-3 to TRBJ2-7; 9 bases match TRBD1. The V segment lost 4 bases and the J segment 2 bases; nucleotides outside the gene matches: 9. This CDR3 spans 16 amino acids. The germline gives CDR1 LGHNA, CDR2 YSLEER. The CDR3 protein is CASSPHGTGTPYEQYV. CDR3 DNA: TGCGCCAGCAGCCCGCACGGGACAGGGACTCCCTACGAGCAGTACGTC.

This clone was found once. The same CDR3 can be traced to other DNA sequences in this sample. The chain combines TRBV19 with TRBJ2-3; D gene ambiguous. The CDR3 extends over 14 amino acids. V lost 1 base and J lost 0, with 5 bases in between. From germline, CDR1 is LNHDA and CDR2 SQIVND (reference sequence). This CDR3 reads CASSIGGSTDTQYF. CDR3 nucleotide sequence: TGTGCCAGTAGTATAGGAGGAAGCACAGATACGCAGTATTTT.

This chain joins TRBV6-5 and TRBJ2-5; 9 bases fit TRBD1. The CDR3 length is 16 residues. With 0 bases clipped from V and 5 bases from J, the junction kept 7 bases outside the gene matches. Germline CDR1 MNHEY, CDR2 SVGAGI. The CDR3 reads CASSYSLGTGRETQYF. For the CDR3, the DNA is TGTGCCAGCAGTTACTCGTTGGGGACAGGGCGTGAGACCCAGTACTTC.

This chain uses TRBV6-5 with TRBJ2-7, with 11 positions matching TRBD1. The V gene's germline CDR1 is MNHEY and CDR2 SVGAGI. V trimming: 1 base; J trimming: 6 bases; junction bases outside the gene matches: 5. CDR3 length: 15 amino acids. The CDR3 reads CASSYFRTGGREQYF. Here the CDR3 DNA reads TGTGCCAGCAGTTACTTTAGGACAGGGGGCCGCGAGCAGTACTTC.

V is TRBV7-2 and J is TRBJ2-3; maybe TRBD2 (5 bases). The germline V and J ends were trimmed by 5 bases and 2 bases, with 17 bases remaining between them. Germline lookup yields CDR1 SGHTA and CDR2 FQGNSA. This CDR3 contains 16 residues. CDR3 in amino acids: CASSPPGYPNTDTQYF. The CDR3 DNA follows: TGTGCCAGCAGCCCTCCGGGATACCCAAACACAGATACGCAGTATTTT.